The 28 T cell receptor beta chains below were found in one sample sequenced in a study of CD8 T cells in ankylosing spondylitis. Findings and caveats of the study: Characteristic of ankylosing spondylitis blood, it appeared, was a TCR beta motif comprising several highly homologous variants.

The antigens for these receptors are not known. TCRdb ran MiXCR on the 5' RACE reads and lists one entry per CDR3 protein. The sample yields hundreds of thousands of distinct CDR3 sequences, about 11% seen once. Sequencing was performed on blood, either unsorted or a sorted T cell fraction (not recorded which). Receptors were obtained from a male donor with ankylosing spondylitis.

In its sample, this clonotype was seen a few times. The V call is TRBV5-1, the J call TRBJ1-5; the D is unclear. V was shortened by 3 bases and J by 0 bases, with 10 bases between the two germline ends. From germline, CDR1 is SGHRS and CDR2 YFSETQ. CDR3 length equals 15 residues. The CDR3: CASSSSPYSNQPQHF. The DNA of the CDR3 is TGCGCCAGCAGCTCCAGCCCATATAGCAATCAGCCCCAGCATTTT.

This clonotype was seen many times. The chain combines TRBV20-1 with TRBJ2-3; maybe TRBD1 (5 bases). From germline, CDR1 is DFQATT and CDR2 SNEGSKA (reference sequence). The CDR3 is made up of 14 amino acids. The germline V and J ends were trimmed by 6 bases and 4 bases, with 17 bases remaining between them. Written as DNA, the CDR3 is TGCAGTGCCGCCACGACAGTCTCGGCAGATACGCAGTATTTT. Translating gives CSAATTVSADTQYF.

This clonotype was seen at least ten times. The chain links TRBV12-3 or TRBV12-4 to TRBJ1-1; D might be TRBD1 (5 bases). The CDR3 totals 13 residues. V lost 2 bases, J lost 7 bases, and 11 bases lay in between. The CDR3 DNA follows: TGTGCCAGCAGTTTACACCACGACAGTGAAGCTTTCTTT. Residues: CASSLHHDSEAFF.

This clonotype turned up a few times. The chain recombines TRBV12-3 or TRBV12-4 with TRBJ1-5, with D possibly matching TRBD1 (6 bases). The V gene lost 5 bases and the J gene lost 7 bases, with 21 bases spanning the gap. This CDR3 region has 16 residues. DNA of the CDR3: TGTGCCAGCAGTCCTAGCAGGGGAGGTGATGTGCAGCCCCAGCATTTT. Encoded protein: CASSPSRGGDVQPQHF.

The chain links TRBV7-9 to TRBJ2-1; D not resolved. Trimming took off 3 bases at V and 10 bases at J, with 13 bases between the two ends. There are 13 residues in the CDR3. Germline CDR1 SEHNR, CDR2 FQNEAQ (reference sequence). In nucleotides, the CDR3 is TGTGCCAGCAGCTTTAGGGCCCCTCTAGAGCAGTTCTTC. Amino acid sequence: CASSFRAPLEQFF.

For the CDR3, the DNA is TGTGCCAGCAGCAACTGGGGGACTGGGAACACCGGGGAGCTGTTTTTT. Translation gives CASSNWGTGNTGELFF. V gene TRBV6-1 combines with J gene TRBJ2-2; D perhaps matches TRBD2 (6 bases). Per the germline V gene, CDR1 is MNHNS and CDR2 is SASEGT. This CDR3 is 16 amino acids long. With 6 bases removed from V and 1 base from J, the gap between germline ends came to 15 bases.

This chain's CDR3 is CASSRMPYEQYF. In nucleotides, the CDR3 is TGTGCCAGCAGTAGAATGCCCTACGAGCAGTACTTC. The V call is TRBV2, the J call TRBJ2-7, with no clear D. Germline CDR1 reads SNHLY; CDR2 reads FYNNEI. V dropped 5 bases and J dropped 2 bases, with 7 bases sitting between them. This CDR3 comprises 12 residues.

A note on this clonotype: The junction differs from germline at one of its ends, possibly a read error. The V call is TRBV9, the J call TRBJ2-3; perhaps TRBD2 as D (6 bases). The germline CDR1 and CDR2 sequences are SGDLS and YYNGEE. The length of the CDR3 is 14 residues. The CDR3: CASSPFLEGDTQDF. The CDR3 DNA is TGTGCCAGCAGCCCTTTCTTGGAGGGAGATACGCAGGATTTT.

This clonotype was observed a few times. CDR3 region: CSARGGTGNEKLFF. The CDR3 DNA sequence: TGCAGTGCTAGAGGAGGGACAGGGAATGAAAAACTGTTTTTT. The chain employs TRBV20-1 and TRBJ1-4; 9 bases match TRBD1. The germline CDR1 and CDR2 sequences are DFQATT and SNEGSKA (reference sequence). V was pared by 1 base and J by 5 bases, with 2 bases of the junction left unmatched. The CDR3 consists of 14 residues.

The chain combines TRBV7-6 with TRBJ1-2, with D unresolved. Germline CDR1 SGHVS, CDR2 FNYEAQ. V lost 1 base and J 7 bases, leaving 13 bases between the germline ends. The CDR3 runs 14 residues. The CDR3 nucleotides read TGTGCCAGCAGCTTAGTTCCCAGTTCCGGTGGCTACACCTTC. Translation gives CASSLVPSSGGYTF.

The chain carries TRBV6-1 and TRBJ1-3; no reliable D call. Germline CDR1 and CDR2: MNHNS and SASEGT. There are 15 residues in the CDR3. Trimming left V 4 bases short and J 2 bases short, with 12 bases between. For the CDR3, the DNA is TGTGCCAGCAGTGGTCGGACCAGCACTGGAAACACCATATATTTT. Its protein product is CASSGRTSTGNTIYF.

The rearrangement links TRBV10-3 to TRBJ2-6; 7 bases fit TRBD2. Trimming at V came to 2 bases and at J to 4 bases, leaving 5 bases not matched to a gene. The CDR3 length is 16 residues. Germline loops: CDR1 ENHRY, CDR2 SYGVKD. CDR3 coding DNA: TGTGCCATCAGTGAGCACCGACTAGCCGGGGCCAACGTCCTGACTTTC. Its translation: CAISEHRLAGANVLTF.

This clonotype was seen only a few times. This chain connects TRBV5-1 to TRBJ2-1, with 7 positions matching TRBD1. Unmatched junction bases numbered 5, after V lost 0 bases and J lost 8 bases. The germline CDR1 and CDR2 sequences are SGHRS and YFSETQ. The CDR3 extends over 14 amino acids. Written as DNA, the CDR3 is TGCGCCAGCAGCTTGGTATTTCAGGGGGATGAGCAGTTCTTC. Translated, it gives CASSLVFQGDEQFF.

The chain uses TRBV5-1 and TRBJ2-3, with D possibly being TRBD2 (5 bases). The CDR3 spans 16 residues. CDR1 and CDR2 from the germline V gene are SGHRS and YFSETQ. V lost 3 bases to trimming and J lost 3 bases, with 17 bases between them. The DNA of the CDR3 is TGCGCCAGCAGCTCGATCGGGGTGGGAAGTACAGATACGCAGTATTTT. It is translated as CASSSIGVGSTDTQYF.

This clonotype was counted many times. The V call is TRBV7-9, the J call TRBJ2-1, with 10 bases identical to TRBD2. J lost 13 bases, V lost 1 base, and 7 bases had no gene match. Per the germline V gene, CDR1 is SEHNR and CDR2 is FQNEAQ (reference sequence). CDR3 length: 14 residues. This CDR3 reads CASSLEGLAGVQFF. CDR3 coding DNA: TGTGCCAGCAGCTTAGAAGGGCTAGCGGGAGTACAGTTCTTC. Supplemented by reference TRBV7-9 and TRBJ2-1, the full variable domain reads DTGVSQNPRHKITKRGQNVTFRCDPISEHNRLYWYRQTLGQGPEFLTYFQNEAQLEKSRLLSDRFSAERPKGSFSTLEIQRTEQGDSAMYLCASSLEGLAGVQFFGPGTRLTVL.

This clonotype has a handful of counts. This CDR3 reads CASSFGLGLGTEAFF. As DNA, the CDR3 is TGTGCCAGCAGTTTCGGGCTGGGGTTGGGCACTGAAGCTTTCTTT. This rearrangement joins TRBV12-3 or TRBV12-4 to TRBJ1-1; the D is unclear. The CDR3 is 15 residues long. The germline V and J ends were trimmed by 3 bases and 4 bases, with 15 bases remaining between them.

This clonotype was observed many times. The chain joins TRBV4-2 to TRBJ2-3; no clear D. V was clipped by 0 bases and J by 3 bases, with 7 bases between them. This CDR3 comprises 14 residues. CDR1 and CDR2 (germline): LGHNA, YNFKEQ. The CDR3 loop is CASSQDQPTDTQYF. The CDR3 DNA sequence: TGTGCCAGCAGCCAAGATCAGCCGACAGATACGCAGTATTTT.

The chain carries TRBV5-5 and TRBJ1-3; 7 bases are a match to TRBD1. CDR1 and CDR2 from the germline V gene are SGHKS and YYEKEE (reference sequence). There are 16 residues in the CDR3. V lost 1 base and J lost 2; bases outside the gene matches: 6. DNA of the CDR3: TGTGCCAGCAGCTTGAATCCGGGGACAGCTGGAAACACCATATATTTT. The encoded protein is CASSLNPGTAGNTIYF.

This clonotype was observed many times. The rearrangement links TRBV7-2 to TRBJ2-1; the D is unclear. V was clipped by 0 bases and J by 4 bases, with 10 bases between them. The CDR3 extends over 15 amino acids. Germline assignment: CDR1 SGHTA and CDR2 FQGNSA. The CDR3 sequence: CASSLAFGLYNEQFF. CDR3 in DNA: TGTGCCAGCAGCTTAGCGTTTGGCCTATACAATGAGCAGTTCTTC.

The V and J genes are TRBV20-1 and TRBJ2-6; D gene ambiguous. Germline V gene data show CDR1 as DFQATT and CDR2 as SNEGSKA (reference sequence). The length of the CDR3 is 14 residues. Trimming stripped 4 bases from V and 0 bases from J, with 7 bases between. For the CDR3, the DNA is TGCAGTGCTACAGGTTACTCTGGGGCCAACGTCCTGACTTTC. Protein product: CSATGYSGANVLTF.

The V gene is TRBV4-3, the J gene TRBJ2-7; 9 nucleotides align to TRBD1. The trim removed 3 bases at V and 0 bases at J, leaving 3 bases unmatched. The CDR3 runs 15 residues. Germline V CDR1 and CDR2: LGHNA, YSLEER. Here the CDR3 DNA reads TGCGCCAGCAGCCATGCGACAGGGGGCTCCTACGAGCAGTACTTC. The encoded protein is CASSHATGGSYEQYF.

This chain joins TRBV21-1 and TRBJ2-3; TRBD1, as called in the table, went unchecked against the DNA. TRBV21-1 is designated a pseudogene. The CDR3 length is 15 residues. In DNA, the CDR3 is TGTGCCAGCAGCAAACCGGGACAGGGCACAGATACGCAGTATTTT. This encodes CASSKPGQGTDTQYF.

This clonotype was recorded at least ten times. The rearrangement links TRBV24-1 to TRBJ2-3, with TRBD2 matching 10 bases. Germline loops: CDR1 KGHDR, CDR2 SFDVKD. Unmatched junction bases numbered 19, after V lost 5 bases and J lost 6 bases. The CDR3 has 19 amino acids. CDR3 in DNA: TGTGCCACCAGTGTCCCACCCGGGACTAGCGCTTCCGCGGGCGATACGCAGTATTTT. Protein product: CATSVPPGTSASAGDTQYF.

This clonotype was detected a few times. This chain connects TRBV7-2 to TRBJ2-7; D possibly corresponds to TRBD2 (5 bases). The V end lost 5 bases, the J end lost 6 bases, and 17 bases lay between the germline ends. The CDR3 has 14 residues. Germline values: CDR1 SGHTA, CDR2 FQGNSA. The CDR3 nucleotides are TGTGCCAGCAGCCCCTCCAGCGGACGCGGCGAGCAGTACTTC. Amino acid sequence: CASSPSSGRGEQYF.

In its sample, this clonotype was seen a few times. V is TRBV5-5 and J is TRBJ2-7; 12 bases are a match to TRBD1. This CDR3 comprises 16 residues. The germline V gene has CDR1 SGHKS and CDR2 YYEKEE (reference sequence). With 4 bases clipped from V and 6 bases from J, the junction kept 11 bases outside the gene matches. CDR3 coding DNA: TGTGCCAGCAGCCGGGGACAGGGGGCTTTTTATGCCGAGCAGTACTTC. Protein sequence: CASSRGQGAFYAEQYF.

The chain uses TRBV29-1 and TRBJ1-2, with D unresolved. Germline V CDR1 and CDR2: SQVTM, ANQGSEA. The CDR3 sequence is 10 residues long. The germline V and J ends were trimmed by 7 bases and 8 bases, with 11 bases remaining between them. The CDR3 spells CSGGEEGYTF. The CDR3, as DNA: TGCAGCGGTGGAGAAGAGGGCTACACCTTC.

The chain couples TRBV20-1 to TRBJ2-3; 9 bases line up with TRBD2. CDR1 is DFQATT, CDR2 SNEGSKA, per germline (reference sequence). V shed 5 bases, J shed 1 base, and the junction held 4 bases outside the gene matches. CDR3 size: 14 residues. The CDR3 DNA follows: TGCAGTGCTGAGATAGCGGGGGGCACAGATACGCAGTATTTT. The encoded protein is CSAEIAGGTDTQYF.

This sequence joins TRBV9 and TRBJ2-5; a weak D match, TRBD2 (6 bases). This CDR3 is 14 amino acids long. CDR1 and CDR2 (germline): SGDLS, YYNGEE. With 4 bases removed from V and 2 bases from J, the gap between germline ends came to 12 bases. Here the CDR3 reads CASSSGVAQETQYF. Here the CDR3 DNA reads TGTGCCAGCAGCTCGGGGGTCGCTCAAGAGACCCAGTACTTC.